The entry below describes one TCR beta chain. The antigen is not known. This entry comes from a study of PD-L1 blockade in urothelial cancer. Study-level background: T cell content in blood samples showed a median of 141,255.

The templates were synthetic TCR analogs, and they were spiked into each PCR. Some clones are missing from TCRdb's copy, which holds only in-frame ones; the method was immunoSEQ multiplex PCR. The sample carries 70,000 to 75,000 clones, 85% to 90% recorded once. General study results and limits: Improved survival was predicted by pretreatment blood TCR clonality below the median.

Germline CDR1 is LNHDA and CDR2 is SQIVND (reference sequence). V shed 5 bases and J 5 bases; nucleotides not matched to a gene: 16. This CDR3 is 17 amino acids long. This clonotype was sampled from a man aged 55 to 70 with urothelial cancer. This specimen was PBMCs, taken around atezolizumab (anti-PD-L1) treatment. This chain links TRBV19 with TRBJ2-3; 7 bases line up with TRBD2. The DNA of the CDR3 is TGTGCCAGTAGTTTGGATTGGACTAGTCCTCCTAGAGATACGCAGTATTTT. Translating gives CASSLDWTSPPRDTQYF.